This T cell receptor (beta chain) is from a study of blood T cell repertoires in COVID-19. The assay was immunoSEQ multiplex PCR, and TCRdb's table has in-frame clones only and misses some. The repertoire holds approximately 300,000 clones, with 80% to 95% as singletons. The CDR3 covers 11 residues. V lost 6 bases and J 7 bases, leaving 9 bases between the germline ends. Germline lookup yields CDR1 MNHNY and CDR2 SVGAGI (reference sequence). Sequenced: PBMCs or T cells enriched from blood (not recorded which). The TCR originated in a woman aged 25 to 39 who had recovered from COVID-19. The chain recombines TRBV6-6 with TRBJ1-2, with D possibly TRBD1 on 5 matching bases. CDR3 sequence (DNA): TGTGCCAGCAGCTCTCAGGGTGGCTACACCTTC. This translates into CASSSQGGYTF.